What follows are 10 T cell receptor beta chains derived from one specimen sequenced in a study of early T cells in non-severe SARS-CoV-2 infection. TCRdb ran MiXCR on the 5' RACE reads and lists one entry per CDR3 protein. This sample has approximately 45,000 distinct CDR3 sequences; approximately 7.1% occur once, and the top ten carry approximately 5%. Sequencing was done on a sample of whole blood. The receptors stem from an adult who was a healthcare worker with PCR-confirmed SARS-CoV-2 infection or an uninfected control (not recorded which).

This clonotype was seen repeatedly, ten times or more. CDR3 coding DNA: TGTGCCAGCAGCCCACCCGGGGGAACCTACAATGAGCAGTTCTTC. It is translated as CASSPPGGTYNEQFF. This sequence joins TRBV9 and TRBJ2-1, with a possible D match to TRBD2 (6 bases). The CDR3 runs to 15 residues. With 4 bases removed from V and 2 bases from J, the gap between germline ends came to 13 bases. CDR1 and CDR2 from the germline V gene are SGDLS and YYNGEE. Combining the CDR3 with reference TRBV9 and TRBJ2-1 gives the whole variable domain DSGVTQTPKHLITATGQRVTLRCSPRSGDLSVYWYQQSLDQGLQFLIQYYNGEERAKGNILERFSAQQFPDLHSELNLSSLELGDSALYFCASSPPGGTYNEQFFGPGTRLTVL.

This clonotype has more than one count but fewer than ten. The genes are TRBV6-6 and TRBJ1-6; weak D call: TRBD1 (6 bases). V was trimmed by 6 bases and J by 0 bases, leaving 15 bases between them. This CDR3 has 17 amino acids. Germline CDR1 MNHNY, CDR2 SVGAGI (reference sequence). The CDR3 DNA reads as TGTGCCAGCAGCGGATCACAGGGAGGCTCCTATAATTCACCCCTCCACTTT. Its translation: CASSGSQGGSYNSPLHF.

This clonotype was observed a few times. J is TRBJ2-5 and V is TRBV6-2 or TRBV6-3; D is perhaps TRBD1 or TRBD2 (5 bases each). Trimming cost V 4 bases and J 1 base, with 7 bases left between them. Germline assignment: CDR1 MNHEY and CDR2 SVGEGT. CDR3 size: 13 residues. The CDR3 DNA reads as TGTGCCAGCAGTTCCGGGACCCAAGAGACCCAGTACTTC. Protein: CASSSGTQETQYF.

This clonotype was recorded many times. V gene TRBV27 combines with J gene TRBJ1-2, with D perhaps matching TRBD1 (5 bases). Germline V gene lookup returns CDR1 MNHEY and CDR2 SMNVEV (reference sequence). The CDR3 totals 13 residues. Trimming stripped 7 bases from V and 8 bases from J, with 17 bases between. Written as DNA, the CDR3 is TGTGCCAGCAAATGGGGCGGAGAGGTCGGCTACACCTTC. It is translated as CASKWGGEVGYTF.

V and J are TRBV5-1 and TRBJ2-3; 8 nucleotides match TRBD2. This CDR3 is 15 amino acids long. CDR1 SGHRS and CDR2 YFSETQ come from the germline V gene. V gave up 5 bases and J gave up 4 bases; unmatched junction bases: 9. In DNA, the CDR3 is TGCGCCAGCAGTTCTGCGGGGGGATTAGCAGATACGCAGTATTTT. This encodes CASSSAGGLADTQYF.

This clonotype was seen at least ten times. The CDR3 reads CATRGVYEQYF. The DNA of the CDR3 is TGTGCCACCAGGGGGGTCTACGAGCAGTACTTC. V and J are TRBV3-1 and TRBJ2-7; a possible D gene is TRBD1 (7 bases). V lost 10 bases to trimming and J lost 3 bases, with 10 bases between them. The germline CDR1 and CDR2 sequences are LGHDT and YNNKEL (reference sequence). This CDR3 region has 11 residues.

This clonotype was detected many times. The chain joins TRBV25-1 to TRBJ2-7; a weak D match, TRBD1 (6 bases). This CDR3 has 13 amino acids. The germline V and J ends were trimmed by 4 bases and 2 bases, with 9 bases remaining between them. Germline V gives CDR1 MGHDK, CDR2 SYGVNS. The CDR3 protein is CASSAQGTYEQYF. The CDR3 region has the DNA TGTGCCAGCAGTGCACAGGGAACCTACGAGCAGTACTTC.

The sample holds many counts of this clonotype. The rearrangement links TRBV20-1 to TRBJ1-5, with unresolved D. With 4 bases removed from V and 2 bases from J, the gap between germline ends came to 12 bases. The CDR3 totals 14 residues. Germline lookup yields CDR1 DFQATT and CDR2 SNEGSKA (reference sequence). In DNA form, the CDR3 reads TGCAGTGCTAAGTTAGGGATTGGCAATCAGCCCCAGCATTTT. Its protein product is CSAKLGIGNQPQHF.

This clonotype was found many times. The chain couples TRBV7-6 to TRBJ1-6, with TRBD1 identical over 8 bases. V shed 5 bases, J shed 10 bases, and the junction held 10 bases outside the gene matches. The V gene's germline CDR1 is SGHVS and CDR2 FNYEAQ. The CDR3 has 15 amino acids. The CDR3 region is CASSLQDRALSPLHF. The CDR3, as DNA: TGTGCCAGCAGCCTCCAGGACAGGGCACTCTCACCCCTCCACTTT.

The chain combines TRBV5-6 with TRBJ2-1; D unclear. V lost 0 bases and J lost 7, with 5 bases in between. This CDR3 region has 12 residues. Looked up from germline, CDR1 is SGHDT and CDR2 is YYEEEE. The CDR3, as DNA: TGTGCCAGCAGCTTGGTCTGGAATGAGCAGTTCTTC. The encoded protein is CASSLVWNEQFF.